This T cell receptor (beta chain) stems from a study of blood T cells in healthy people across ages. The CDR3 length is 18 residues. CDR1 MNHEY and CDR2 SMNVEV come from the germline V gene (reference sequence). Trimming stripped 6 bases from V and 8 bases from J, with 31 bases between. With a J-beta primer mix and a sample-barcoded 5' primer, a second PCR ran 7 to 11 cycles. TCRdb re-analysed the 5' RACE reads in MiXCR, keeping a single row per CDR3 protein. The sample yields roughly 1.7 million distinct CDR3 sequences, about 35% seen once. The J gene is TRBJ1-2, the V gene TRBV27; maybe TRBD1 (6 bases). Sample: blood. The source is a woman in her 30s in good health. CDR3 in amino acids: CASSLQIHPGQHGEGYTF. The CDR3 coding sequence is TGTGCCAGCAGCCTCCAAATTCATCCGGGACAACATGGGGAGGGCTACACCTTC.